A selection of T cell receptor beta chains follows, all from one sample in a study of blood T cell repertoires in COVID-19. TCRdb's copy holds only in-frame clones and misses some; the assay was immunoSEQ multiplex PCR. The top ten hold under 3% of the sample, which has fewer than 400,000 clones, 85% to 90% seen once. Sequencing was performed on peripheral blood. These receptors were collected from a woman aged 30 to 39 with COVID-19, enrolled during active disease. The CDR3 runs from the conserved cysteine through the conserved F or W. The D gene is left open where the match is weak. The size entry is marked missing in some rows and otherwise reads once, few, many or a size class.

V gene	D gene	J gene	clone size	CDR3 protein	CDR3 DNA
TRBV3-1/TRBV3-2	NA	TRBJ2-7	NA	CASSQGQGIGYEQYF	TGTGCCAGCTCCCAAGGGCAGGGAATAGGCTACGAGCAGTACTTC
TRBV5-1	TRBD1	TRBJ1-2	NA	CASSLADRGAYGYTF	TGCGCCAGCAGCTTGGCGGACAGGGGCGCCTATGGCTACACCTTC
TRBV5-1	TRBD1	TRBJ2-3	NA	CASSSGTDSTDTQYF	TGCGCCAGCAGCTCTGGGACAGACTCCACAGATACGCAGTATTTT
TRBV5-1	NA	TRBJ2-2	NA	CASSLESPGGPTGELFF	TGCGCCAGCAGCTTGGAATCCCCCGGGGGACCAACCGGGGAGCTGTTTTTT
TRBV19	TRBD1	TRBJ1-5	once	CASSKTGSNQPQHF	TGTGCCAGTAGTAAGACAGGGAGCAATCAGCCCCAGCATTTT
TRBV5-1	NA	TRBJ1-2	NA	CASSITGTYTF	TGCGCCAGCAGCATCACAGGGACGTACACCTTC
TRBV20-1	TRBD2	TRBJ2-7	NA	CSASMGGSSYEQYF	TGCAGTGCTAGTATGGGCGGGAGTTCGTACGAGCAGTACTTC
TRBV6-5	TRBD1	TRBJ1-4	NA	CASNRDRGKLFF	TGTGCCAGCAACCGGGACAGGGGAAAACTGTTTTTT
TRBV20-1	NA	TRBJ2-5	NA	CSAKQGETQYF	TGCAGTGCTAAACAGGGAGAGACCCAGTACTTC
TRBV27	NA	TRBJ2-1	once	CASSLALVTNEQFF	TGTGCCAGCAGTCTTGCACTAGTAACCAATGAGCAGTTCTTC
TRBV2	NA	TRBJ2-7	NA	CATTPGYEQYF	TGTGCCACCACACCGGGGTACGAGCAGTACTTC
TRBV2	NA	TRBJ1-2	NA	CASSYQGHGYTF	TGTGCCAGCAGTTACCAGGGTCATGGCTACACCTTC
TRBV21-1	NA	TRBJ2-7	many	CASSKGQKGTGSYEQYF	TGTGCCAGCAGCAAAGGGCAAAAAGGGACAGGCTCCTACGAGCAGTACTTC
TRBV30	NA	TRBJ1-1	NA	CAWSVRGADTEAFF	TGTGCCTGGAGTGTTCGGGGGGCAGACACTGAAGCTTTCTTT
TRBV5-4	NA	TRBJ2-1	NA	CASSRGTSTYNEQFF	TGTGCCAGCAGCAGAGGGACTTCCACCTACAATGAGCAGTTCTTC
TRBV29-1	NA	TRBJ1-2	once	CSVEDSKEAGGYTF	TGCAGCGTTGAAGATTCGAAAGAGGCCGGTGGCTACACCTTC
TRBV6-2/TRBV6-3	NA	TRBJ2-1	NA	CASSPGQDNEQFF	TGTGCCAGCAGCCCTGGACAAGACAATGAGCAGTTCTTC
TRBV29-1	TRBD2	TRBJ2-1	NA	CSVPKRGAGGFGEQFF	TGCAGCGTTCCCAAGCGTGGGGCGGGAGGCTTTGGGGAGCAGTTCTTC
TRBV30	NA	TRBJ1-5	NA	CAWSPGGGSNQPQHF	TGTGCCTGGAGTCCCGGGGGTGGGAGCAATCAGCCCCAGCATTTT
TRBV5-1	TRBD1	TRBJ1-1	NA	CASRRTGPNTEAFF	TGCGCCAGCAGAAGGACAGGGCCGAACACTGAAGCTTTCTTT
TRBV5-1	TRBD1	TRBJ1-2	NA	CASSFNRGTPGDGYTF	TGCGCCAGCAGCTTCAACAGGGGAACACCGGGGGACGGCTACACCTTC
TRBV27	TRBD1	TRBJ1-2	NA	CASSSRDRPVYGYTF	TGTGCCAGCAGTTCCCGGGACAGACCTGTCTATGGCTACACCTTC
TRBV29-1	TRBD2	TRBJ2-1	NA	CSATTSGTSTEQFF	TGCAGCGCGACGACTAGCGGGACCAGCACTGAGCAGTTCTTC
TRBV10-3	TRBD1	TRBJ2-3	NA	CATTTVGQGTDTQYF	TGTGCCACCACTACGGTTGGACAGGGCACAGATACGCAGTATTTT
TRBV7-9	NA	TRBJ1-1	NA	CASSFLTGLEAFF	TGTGCCAGCAGCTTCCTCACAGGGCTGGAAGCTTTCTTT
TRBV3-1/TRBV3-2	TRBD2	TRBJ2-1	NA	CASSDPSTGLAGNNEQFF	TGTGCCAGCAGCGACCCAAGCACGGGACTAGCGGGAAACAATGAGCAGTTCTTC
TRBV4-1	TRBD1	TRBJ1-1	NA	CASSQPAGTGNTEAFF	TGCGCCAGCAGCCAACCCGCCGGGACAGGGAACACTGAAGCTTTCTTT
TRBV29-1	NA	TRBJ1-1	NA	CSVEEGGRAEAFF	TGCAGCGTTGAAGAGGGAGGGAGGGCTGAAGCTTTCTTT
TRBV28	NA	TRBJ2-1	NA	CASSPFAVISKEQFF	TGTGCCAGCAGTCCCTTCGCGGTTATTTCTAAGGAGCAGTTCTTC
TRBV30	NA	TRBJ2-2	NA	CAWSGDSNTGELFF	TGTGCCTGGAGTGGGGACTCCAACACCGGGGAGCTGTTTTTT
TRBV7-8	TRBD1	TRBJ1-1	few	CASIPFPGQRNEAFF	TGTGCCAGCATTCCATTCCCGGGACAGCGGAATGAAGCTTTCTTT
TRBV27	TRBD1	TRBJ1-4	NA	CASSLSRQGHEKLFF	TGTGCCAGCAGTTTATCTCGACAGGGACATGAAAAACTGTTTTTT
TRBV29-1	TRBD2	TRBJ2-2	NA	CSVFGPAGGSTGELFF	TGCAGCGTCTTTGGTCCTGCGGGAGGGAGTACCGGGGAGCTGTTTTTT
TRBV18	NA	TRBJ2-2	NA	CASPTGTGELFF	TGTGCCAGCCCTACAGGCACCGGGGAGCTGTTTTTT
TRBV5-1	NA	TRBJ1-2	NA	CASSFTEGGAYGYTF	TGCGCCAGCAGCTTCACGGAGGGAGGGGCCTATGGCTACACCTTC
TRBV5-1	TRBD1	TRBJ1-6	NA	CASRSGQGESPLHF	TGCGCCAGCAGGTCGGGACAGGGGGAGTCACCCCTCCACTTT
TRBV7-9	NA	TRBJ2-5	NA	CASSYPRPEETQYF	TGTGCCAGCAGCTACCCTAGGCCCGAAGAGACCCAGTACTTC
TRBV2	NA	TRBJ1-1	NA	CASTRQAPNTEAFF	TGTGCCAGCACCAGACAGGCACCGAACACTGAAGCTTTCTTT
TRBV10-1	NA	TRBJ1-1	NA	CASSESGYAEAFF	TGCGCCAGCAGTGAATCAGGGTACGCTGAAGCTTTCTTT
TRBV12-5	NA	TRBJ1-1	NA	CASGLSTGLGTEAFF	TGTGCTAGTGGTTTGTCTACAGGGTTAGGCACTGAAGCTTTCTTT
TRBV28	TRBD1	TRBJ1-4	NA	CASSSPGQAGEKLFF	TGTGCCAGCAGCTCCCCGGGACAGGCCGGCGAAAAACTGTTTTTT
TRBV2	NA	TRBJ1-1	NA	CASSEEGQAFF	TGTGCCAGCAGTGAAGAGGGGCAAGCTTTCTTT
TRBV9	NA	TRBJ1-5	once	CASITTSPFGNQPQHF	TGTGCCAGCATCACAACCTCCCCCTTTGGCAATCAGCCCCAGCATTTT
TRBV10-1	NA	TRBJ2-1	NA	CASRTSGGAQFF	TGCGCCAGCAGGACATCCGGCGGGGCCCAGTTCTTC
TRBV2	TRBD1	TRBJ1-5	NA	CASSGGTGINQPQHF	TGTGCCAGCAGTGGAGGGACAGGGATCAATCAGCCCCAGCATTTT
TRBV30	NA	TRBJ1-2	NA	CAWSVWETEGYTF	TGTGCCTGGAGTGTGTGGGAGACGGAAGGCTACACCTTC
TRBV9	NA	TRBJ1-2	NA	CASSVGSDSTHGYTF	TGTGCCAGCAGCGTAGGATCCGACAGTACCCATGGCTACACCTTC
TRBV7-9	TRBD1	TRBJ1-1	NA	CASSLAQGGNTEAFF	TGTGCCAGCAGCTTAGCGCAGGGGGGAAACACTGAAGCTTTCTTT
TRBV21-1	NA	TRBJ1-3	NA	CASSKLGTRGQSSGNTIYF	TGTGCCAGCAGCAAATTGGGGACACGGGGACAGAGCTCTGGAAACACCATATATTTT
TRBV7-9	TRBD2	TRBJ2-7	few	CASSPSGTYEQYF	TGTGCCAGCAGCCCGAGCGGGACCTACGAGCAGTACTTC
TRBV19	TRBD2	TRBJ2-1	NA	CASSPGLAYNEQFF	TGTGCCAGTAGTCCCGGACTAGCGTACAATGAGCAGTTCTTC
TRBV2	NA	TRBJ2-3	NA	CASSESSVTDTQYF	TGTGCCAGCAGTGAGAGTTCGGTTACAGATACGCAGTATTTT
TRBV19	TRBD1	TRBJ1-1	NA	CASSIGDRGITEAFF	TGTGCCAGTAGTATAGGGGACAGGGGCATCACTGAAGCTTTCTTT
TRBV9	TRBD2	TRBJ2-3	NA	CASSSPSSFSGTTDTQYF	TGTGCCAGCAGCTCTCCCAGCTCTTTTAGCGGGACCACAGATACGCAGTATTTT
TRBV30	TRBD2	TRBJ2-5	NA	CAWSGLAQETQYF	TGTGCCTGGAGCGGACTAGCACAAGAGACCCAGTACTTC
TRBV27	NA	TRBJ2-1	NA	CASSPGRTNYNEQFF	TGTGCCAGCAGTCCCGGTAGGACTAACTACAATGAGCAGTTCTTC
TRBV19	NA	TRBJ1-5	NA	CASSPMGRGNRNQPQHF	TGTGCCAGTAGTCCAATGGGCAGGGGTAATCGCAATCAGCCCCAGCATTTT
TRBV28	TRBD2	TRBJ2-7	NA	CASSPGFGLAGDDGYEQYF	TGTGCCAGCAGTCCTGGGTTTGGGCTAGCGGGAGACGATGGCTACGAGCAGTACTTC
TRBV25-1	NA	TRBJ1-1	NA	CASSSGTEAFF	TGTGCCAGCAGTTCGGGCACTGAAGCTTTCTTT
TRBV5-1	NA	TRBJ1-3	NA	CASAKQTGGDTIYF	TGCGCCAGCGCCAAACAGACAGGAGGAGACACCATATATTTT